Shown below are 13 T cell receptor beta chains from a single sample sequenced in a study of regulatory T cells in long-lasting Graves disease. HTBI primers from iRepertoire and Arm-PCR of CDR3 regions yielded the TCR beta libraries. From the multiplex PCR reads, TCRdb called clonotypes with MiXCR, one entry per CDR3 protein. The sample has roughly 510,000 distinct CDR3 sequences, about 16% seen once. The time point: newly diagnosed GD, antithyroid drugs for less than 3 months. PBMC-derived RNA was used for the TCR library. These data are also associated with another study on T cells in Graves' hyperthyroidism and ophthalmopathy.

Here the sequenced sample was peripheral blood mononuclear cells (PBMCs), taken at new diagnosis, from a patient treated with antithyroid drugs. Receptors originate from a man aged 18 to 35 with Graves disease.

The chain links TRBV9 to TRBJ2-1, with 12 positions matching TRBD2. J was trimmed by 5 bases and V by 4 bases; bases with no gene match: 10. The CDR3 spans 17 residues. The germline V gene encodes CDR1 SGDLS and CDR2 YYNGEE. The CDR3 reads CASSQTSGGPGNNEQFF. As DNA, the CDR3 is TGTGCCAGCAGCCAAACTAGCGGGGGGCCCGGTAACAATGAGCAGTTCTTC.

The chain couples TRBV30 to TRBJ2-1, with 8 bases lining up with TRBD2. J gave up 11 bases and V 3 bases, and 9 bases lay outside the gene matches. Germline V gene lookup returns CDR1 GTSNPN and CDR2 SVGIG (reference sequence). This CDR3 spans 13 amino acids. CDR3 in DNA: TGTGCCTGGAGGCGGGGGACTAGAGGAAAGCAGTTCTTC. Its translation: CAWRRGTRGKQFF. The full variable domain, completed using reference TRBV30 and TRBJ2-1, is SQTIHQWPATLVQPVGSPLSLECTVEGTSNPNLYWYRQAAGRGLQLLFYSVGIGQISSEVPQNLSASRPQDRQFILSSKKLLLSDSGFYLCAWRRGTRGKQFFGPGTRLTVL.

This clonotype showed up just a few times. The chain links TRBV6-1 to TRBJ2-1; 10 positions match TRBD2. The CDR3 loop spans 15 amino acids. CDR1 and CDR2 from the germline V gene are MNHNS and SASEGT. Losses at the gene ends were 6 bases for V and 2 bases for J; bases not matched to a gene: 4. The CDR3 sequence is CASRVAGGPYNEQFF. CDR3 DNA: TGTGCCAGCAGGGTAGCGGGAGGACCCTACAATGAGCAGTTCTTC.

This clonotype occurred a few times. V usage is TRBV9 and J usage is TRBJ1-6; D remains unclear. In germline, CDR1 is SGDLS, CDR2 YYNGEE. The length of the CDR3 is 14 residues. The V end lost 0 bases, the J end lost 6 bases, and 7 bases lay between the germline ends. The CDR3 is CASSVVYSNSPLHF. In DNA, the CDR3 is TGTGCCAGCAGCGTAGTGTACAGTAATTCACCCCTCCACTTT.

There are a few counts of this clonotype. The chain couples TRBV5-6 to TRBJ1-6; unclear D gene. V dropped 0 bases and J dropped 7 bases, with 14 bases sitting between them. Per the germline V gene, CDR1 is SGHDT and CDR2 is YYEEEE. The CDR3 loop spans 16 amino acids. CDR3 nucleotide sequence: TGTGCCAGCAGCTTGGTCGGGATGTCTGGGAATTCACCCCTCCACTTT. Translated, it gives CASSLVGMSGNSPLHF.

This clonotype has at least ten counts. The rearrangement uses TRBV11-2 and TRBJ2-5, with 9 positions matching TRBD2. Germline V lookup: CDR1 SGHAT, CDR2 FQNNGV. The V gene end was trimmed by 5 bases and the J gene end by 5 bases; junction bases not matched to a gene: 15. This CDR3 spans 17 amino acids. CDR3 amino acids: CASSPQRLAGERETQYF. The CDR3 nucleotides are TGTGCCAGCAGCCCCCAACGCTTAGCGGGAGAAAGGGAGACCCAGTACTTC.

V gene TRBV5-1 combines with J gene TRBJ2-2, with 7 positions matching TRBD1. Trimming removed 4 bases from V and 6 bases from J; junction bases left unmatched: 6. The length of the CDR3 is 14 residues. Germline assignment: CDR1 SGHRS and CDR2 YFSETQ. CDR3 sequence (DNA): TGCGCCAGCAGCGCTGGACAGGCATCCGGGGAGCTGTTTTTT. Protein product: CASSAGQASGELFF.

In its sample, this clonotype was seen many times. This rearrangement joins TRBV10-3 to TRBJ2-3, with D possibly TRBD2 on 5 matching bases. This CDR3 comprises 13 residues. The germline V gene has CDR1 ENHRY and CDR2 SYGVKD. Trimming removed 6 bases from V and 4 bases from J, with 11 bases in between. As DNA, the CDR3 is TGTGCCATCAGGGACTCCGCCGCAGATACGCAGTATTTT. This translates into CAIRDSAADTQYF.

This clonotype turned up a few times. This rearrangement joins TRBV7-9 to TRBJ2-2, with D possibly TRBD1 on 6 matching bases. V was clipped by 6 bases and J by 1 base, with 9 bases between them. Germline V gives CDR1 SEHNR, CDR2 FQNEAQ (reference sequence). The CDR3 sequence is 14 residues long. The CDR3 region has the DNA TGTGCCAGCAGAACGGGACAGAACACCGGGGAGCTGTTTTTT. Protein: CASRTGQNTGELFF.

This clonotype was counted at least ten times. This chain uses TRBV13 with TRBJ2-1, with D perhaps given as TRBD1 or TRBD2 (7 bases each). With 5 bases removed from V and 2 bases from J, the gap between germline ends came to 16 bases. This CDR3 has 16 residues. Per the germline V gene, CDR1 is PRHDT and CDR2 is FYEKMQ (reference sequence). In DNA form, the CDR3 reads TGTGCCAGCAGCGTTCAGGGGGGGAGGGCCTACAATGAGCAGTTCTTC. Translation: CASSVQGGRAYNEQFF. Combining the CDR3 with reference TRBV13 and TRBJ2-1 gives the whole variable domain AAGVIQSPRHLIKEKRETATLKCYPIPRHDTVYWYQQGPGQDPQFLISFYEKMQSDKGSIPDRFSAQQFSDYHSELNMSSLELGDSALYFCASSVQGGRAYNEQFFGPGTRLTVL.

This clonotype was picked up a small number of times. The chain links TRBV3-1 to TRBJ2-2, with 7 bases matching TRBD1. The CDR3 covers 16 residues. Germline assignment: CDR1 LGHDT and CDR2 YNNKEL (reference sequence). The V and J ends lost 6 bases and 7 bases, in that order; junction bases with no gene match: 14. CDR3 residues: CASSRTMTGLGGELFF. As DNA, the CDR3 is TGTGCCAGCAGTCGAACAATGACAGGGTTGGGCGGGGAGCTGTTTTTT.

The chain combines TRBV27 with TRBJ2-7; D may match TRBD1 or TRBD2 (5 bases each). CDR1 is MNHEY, CDR2 SMNVEV, per germline (reference sequence). This CDR3 comprises 14 residues. V was shortened by 7 bases and J by 4 bases, with 17 bases between the two germline ends. The CDR3 spells CASKGRGVRYEQYF. The DNA of the CDR3 is TGTGCCAGCAAGGGGAGAGGGGTTCGTTACGAGCAGTACTTC.

This clonotype was seen ten or more times. The rearrangement joins TRBV6-1 to TRBJ2-7, with D possibly TRBD1 on 7 matching bases. Germline loops: CDR1 MNHNS, CDR2 SASEGT. This CDR3 comprises 13 residues. V was clipped by 10 bases and J by 2 bases, with 15 bases between them. In nucleotides, the CDR3 is TGTGCCACGCGACAGGGAGGTACCTACGAGCAGTACTTC. Protein product: CATRQGGTYEQYF.